The text below deals with one TCR beta chain. These data are taken from a study of T cells in Graves' hyperthyroidism and ophthalmopathy. The V and J ends lost 5 bases and 1 base respectively, with 11 bases between them. This CDR3 has 14 residues. Germline CDR1 reads SGHTA; CDR2 reads FQGNSA. Graves' hyperthyroidism showing no ophthalmopathy progression within 18 months was considered stable. It was RNA transcripts that yielded the amplified TCR beta CDR3 regions. In the first-round RT-PCR of the TCR CDR3, the HTBI primer set was used. TCRdb passed the multiplex PCR reads through MiXCR, listing each CDR3 protein once. The sample comprises about 840,000 distinct CDR3 sequences, about two fifths of which are singletons, and 8% to 9% rests with the top ten.

This chain uses TRBV7-2 with TRBJ1-1, with D tentatively TRBD1 (5 bases). This clonotype was sampled from a young man with Graves' hyperthyroidism. Sequenced: blood. CDR3 coding DNA: TGTGCCAGCAGCCCAGAACAGGCGAACACTGAAGCTTTCTTT. It translates to CASSPEQANTEAFF. Full variable domain (remainder filled in from reference TRBV7-2 and TRBJ1-1): GAGVSQSPSNKVTEKGKDVELRCDPISGHTALYWYRQSLGQGLEFLIYFQGNSAPDKSGLPSDRFSAERTGGSVSTLTIQRTQQEDSAVYLCASSPEQANTEAFFGQGTRLTVV.